What follows are 5 T cell receptor beta chains derived from one specimen sequenced in a study of T cell responses to AZD1222 COVID-19 vaccine. TCRdb's table, derived via immunoSEQ multiplex PCR, lists solely in-frame clones and lacks some. The sample shows about 120,000 clones, approximately 83% of them seen only once. The sequenced sample was peripheral blood, obtained on day 0 of MenACWY control vaccination. All receptors derive from an adult in good health.

The chain is built from TRBV19 and TRBJ1-1, with TRBD1 matching over 7 bases. Trimming took 4 bases from V and 5 from J; bases not matched to a gene: 7. CDR1 is LNHDA, CDR2 SQIVND, per germline (reference sequence). This CDR3 has 14 amino acids. The CDR3 DNA sequence: TGTGCCAGTAGTACGACAGGGATGGGGACTGAAGCTTTCTTT. As protein: CASSTTGMGTEAFF. Combining the CDR3 with reference TRBV19 and TRBJ1-1 gives the whole variable domain DGGITQSPKYLFRKEGQNVTLSCEQNLNHDAMYWYRQDPGQGLRLIYYSQIVNDFQKGDIAEGYSVSREKKESFPLTVTSAQKNPTAFYLCASSTTGMGTEAFFGQGTRLTVV.

The chain links TRBV2 to TRBJ2-2; D might be TRBD1 (5 bases). Germline V gene lookup returns CDR1 SNHLY and CDR2 FYNNEI. Trimming left V 3 bases short and J 2 bases short, with 13 bases between. The CDR3 contains 16 residues. This CDR3 reads CASSEDLRGNTGELFF. The CDR3 region has the DNA TGTGCCAGCAGTGAGGATCTTAGGGGCAACACCGGGGAGCTGTTTTTT.

V and J are TRBV28 and TRBJ1-2; D gene ambiguous. Trimming left V 5 bases short and J 4 bases short, with 17 bases between. The CDR3 totals 15 residues. Germline values: CDR1 MDHEN, CDR2 SYDVKM. The CDR3 DNA sequence: TGTGCCAGCAGTCCCACTCGGTATTCGGGCTATGGCTACACCTTC. Residues: CASSPTRYSGYGYTF.

The V gene is TRBV6-5, the J gene TRBJ1-2, with 9 nucleotides matching TRBD1. Germline CDR1 is MNHEY and CDR2 is SVGAGI. After removal of 2 bases from V and 7 bases from J, the junction contained 8 bases not matched to a gene. The length of the CDR3 is 15 residues. The CDR3 DNA reads as TGTGCCAGCAGTTACGCAGGACAGGGGAGTATTGGCTACACCTTC. This encodes CASSYAGQGSIGYTF.

The chain has TRBV21-1 and TRBJ2-5; TRBD1 is taken as the D call from the table, unchecked against the DNA. TRBV21-1 is shown as a pseudogene. There are 15 residues in the CDR3. CDR3 protein: CANFLGTGGCETQYF. Written as DNA, the CDR3 is TGTGCCAACTTCCTCGGGACAGGCGGATGTGAGACCCAGTACTTC.